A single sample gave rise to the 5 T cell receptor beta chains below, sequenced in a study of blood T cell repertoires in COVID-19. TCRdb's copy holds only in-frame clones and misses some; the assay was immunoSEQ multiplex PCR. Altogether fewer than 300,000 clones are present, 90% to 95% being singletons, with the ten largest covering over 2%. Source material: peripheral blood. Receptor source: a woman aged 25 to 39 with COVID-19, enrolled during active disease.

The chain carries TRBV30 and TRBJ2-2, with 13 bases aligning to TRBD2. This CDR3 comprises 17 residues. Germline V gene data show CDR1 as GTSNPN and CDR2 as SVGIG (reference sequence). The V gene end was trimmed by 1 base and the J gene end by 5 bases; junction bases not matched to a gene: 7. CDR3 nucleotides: TGTGCCTGGAGTGGACGGACTAGCGGGAGCGAGACCGGGGAGCTGTTTTTT. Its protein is CAWSGRTSGSETGELFF.

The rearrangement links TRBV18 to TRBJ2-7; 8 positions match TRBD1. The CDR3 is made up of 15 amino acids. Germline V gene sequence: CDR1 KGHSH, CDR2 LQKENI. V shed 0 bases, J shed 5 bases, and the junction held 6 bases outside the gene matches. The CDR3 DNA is TGTGCCAGCTCACCACCGGCACAGGGGGAACACGAGCAGTACTTC. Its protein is CASSPPAQGEHEQYF.

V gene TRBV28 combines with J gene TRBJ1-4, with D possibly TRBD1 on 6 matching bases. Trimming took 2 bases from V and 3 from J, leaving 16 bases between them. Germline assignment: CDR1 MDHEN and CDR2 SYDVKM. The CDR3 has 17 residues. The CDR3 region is CASSLLITGLANEKLFF. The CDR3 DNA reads TGTGCCAGCAGTTTACTCATTACAGGGCTCGCTAATGAAAAACTGTTTTTT.

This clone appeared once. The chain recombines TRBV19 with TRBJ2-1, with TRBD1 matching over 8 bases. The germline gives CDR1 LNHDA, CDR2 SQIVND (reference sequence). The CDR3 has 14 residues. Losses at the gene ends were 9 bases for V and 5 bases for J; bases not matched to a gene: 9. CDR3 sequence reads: CASYDRGPHNEQFF. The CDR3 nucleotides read TGTGCCAGCTACGACAGGGGTCCCCACAATGAGCAGTTCTTC.

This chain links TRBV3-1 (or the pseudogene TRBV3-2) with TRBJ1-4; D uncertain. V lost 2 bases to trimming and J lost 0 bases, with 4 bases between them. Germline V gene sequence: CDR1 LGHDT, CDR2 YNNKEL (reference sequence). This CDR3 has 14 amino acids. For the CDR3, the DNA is TGTGCCAGCAGCCAACCCACAACTAATGAAAAACTGTTTTTT. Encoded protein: CASSQPTTNEKLFF.